The next 2 T cell receptor beta chains were all read from a single sample in a study of OX40 agonist ivuxolimab in advanced cancers. Here immunoSEQ multiplex PCR was the method, and the copy in TCRdb shows in-frame clones only, minus some. The sample lists about 23,000 clones; 84% were seen once. Here the sequenced sample was CD4+ or CD8+ T cells sorted from blood, taken in a trial of the OX40 agonist ivuxolimab. These receptors came from an adult with an advanced solid tumor such as melanoma, head and neck, liver or kidney cancer.

This clone showed up just once. V is TRBV9 and J is TRBJ2-5, with 8 nucleotides matching TRBD2. Germline CDR1 and CDR2: SGDLS and YYNGEE. CDR3 length equals 14 residues. J lost 1 base, V lost 3 bases, and 2 bases had no gene match. The CDR3 region has the DNA TGTGCCAGCAGCGCACGGGGGGGCCAAGAGACCCAGTACTTC. Protein product: CASSARGGQETQYF.

This rearrangement joins TRBV4-2 to TRBJ1-5; no definite D call. Trimming took off 0 bases at V and 6 bases at J, with 9 bases between the two ends. This CDR3 spans 14 amino acids. CDR1 is LGHNA, CDR2 YNFKEQ, per germline. Written as DNA, the CDR3 is TGTGCCAGCAGCCAAGACCGTTCCGCTCAGCCCCAGCATTTT. This encodes CASSQDRSAQPQHF.